The text below deals with one T cell receptor (beta chain). In its sample, this clonotype was seen a few times. The antigen it binds to is not known. A much larger clone is a single base away; this may be a read error. The data derive from a study of prognosis after radiotherapy for stage I lung cancer (dated by TCRdb to the early 2020s). Background on the whole study: Roughly 20 stage I NSCLC patients were enrolled in Nanjing, China, between early 2018 and January 2019. Enrolled patients comprised 14 to 15 with newly diagnosed primary stage I lung tumors and 4 to 6 with oligometastatic NSCLC after surgical resection of the primary tumor. Every patient was regarded as medically inoperable, because of comorbidities in some twelve cases and refusal of surgery in seven or eight cases. The cohort included more than 10 men and several women, with a median age of approximately 75 years and a range of about 50 to 85 years. On tumor histology, eleven to twelve patients had adenocarcinoma and six or seven had squamous cell carcinoma. SBRT was delivered in 3 to 5 fractions with a biologically effective dose of at least 100 Gy, and image-guided IMRT or VMAT was used for delivery. Concurrent therapy was not administered to any patient alongside SBRT. Four of the 19 patients developed distant metastases after SBRT, at a median of around 7 months; the other 15 showed no significant progression. Peripheral blood TCR beta repertoires were profiled in stage I NSCLC patients before and after stereotactic body radiotherapy, and the study then linked these repertoires to distant failure. The study took one blood sample before SBRT and one after SBRT from each of about 19 patients and sequenced all 40 or so samples. Beyond this particular receptor, the publication reports: All reported P values were unadjusted for multiple comparisons. Tumor specificity of expanded TCR clones was not determined. Differences by metastasis status were reportedly seen in TRBV and TRBJ usage frequencies, involving two V genes at baseline and, after SBRT, eight to ten V genes and two J genes. Post-SBRT Shannon entropy and its change from baseline were lower in patients who developed distant metastases; baseline Shannon entropy was not associated with metastases. Limitations of the study included a small cohort and short follow-up, and the study findings need independent validation. A decrease in unique TCR clone counts was observed after SBRT (median approximately 9,800 before versus some 6,900 after; Wilcoxon paired P=0.011).

After removal of 8 bases from V and 7 bases from J, the junction retains 4 bases not matched to a gene. The germline V gene provides CDR1 SNHLY and CDR2 FYNNEI. The CDR3 runs 12 residues from the cysteine to the phenylalanine. Only CDR3 DNA remains: 36 bases, in frame from the first base. A history of other malignancies or of prior chemotherapy or radiotherapy was absent in all patients, and node-negative disease was shown on CT and PET/CT in all patients. At each of two time points, roughly 6.3 milliliters of peripheral venous blood were collected into EDTA tubes. PBMCs were isolated by Ficoll-Paque Plus density-gradient centrifugation. Immediately after collection, samples were stored at -80 degrees C until analysis. Two rounds of multiplex PCR were performed to amplify the TCR beta CDR3 region from genomic DNA. In the first PCR round, primers specific to each TRBV and TRBJ gene were used, and the primer sequences were filed in Chinese patent CN105087789A. The second PCR round used universal primers. The Roche High Pure PCR Template Preparation Kit was used to extract genomic DNA from frozen PBMCs. Libraries were sequenced paired-end with 151 bp reads on an Illumina HiSeq 3000. As for the original processing: CutAdapt was used to discard raw reads that did not contain the multiplex PCR primer sequences. High-quality paired reads were merged into contigs with PEAR. By aligning each contig to reference sequences, MiXCR assigned the TRB V, D and J gene segments to that contig. CDR3 sequences were clustered by base quality and sequence similarity to remove sequencing errors. Shannon entropy normalized by the natural log of productive TCR sequence number was used as the measure of diversity. Clonality was defined as one minus Shannon entropy divided by the natural log of the number of unique clonotypes. Progression-free survival cut-offs for repertoire metrics were chosen using the Youden index of ROC curves, with analyses run in R 3.5.3. TCRdb applied fastp at Q25 and MiXCR to the public reads, then kept only in-frame beta chains. Every CDR3 protein is listed once, alongside the most common genes and DNA of its rows. These V and J calls derive from TCRdb rather than the authors' analysis. The sample includes around 21,000 distinct CDR3 sequences, with about 42% observed a single time. The ten largest make up around 29% of the sample.

This clonotype was obtained from a donor over 45 with non-small cell lung cancer. The sequencing used PBMCs, collected before or after stereotactic body radiation therapy (not recorded which). Here the chain combines TRBV2 and TRBJ1-1; 10 bases in between match TRBD1. The bases are TGTGCCAGCTTGGGACAGGGGAGTGAAGCTTTCTTT. Its protein product is CASLGQGSEAFF. Full variable domain (CDR3 extended with the reference TRBV2 and TRBJ1-1 proteins): EPEVTQTPSHQVTQMGQEVILRCVPISNHLYFYWYRQILGQKVEFLVSFYNNEISEKSEIFDDQFSVERPDGSNFTLKIRSTKLEDSAMYFCASLGQGSEAFFGQGTRLTVV.